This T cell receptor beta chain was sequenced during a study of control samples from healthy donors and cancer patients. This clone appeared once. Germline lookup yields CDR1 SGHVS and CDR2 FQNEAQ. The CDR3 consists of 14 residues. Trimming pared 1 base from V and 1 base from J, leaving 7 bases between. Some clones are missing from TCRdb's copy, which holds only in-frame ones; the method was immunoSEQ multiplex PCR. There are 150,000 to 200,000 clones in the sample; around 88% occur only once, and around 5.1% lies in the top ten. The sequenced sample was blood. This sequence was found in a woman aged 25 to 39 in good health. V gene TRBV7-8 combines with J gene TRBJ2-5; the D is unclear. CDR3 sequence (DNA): TGTGCCAGCAGCTTAGAGACCACCCAAGAGACCCAGTACTTC. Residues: CASSLETTQETQYF.